This entry lists 14 T cell receptor beta chains sequenced from one sample in a study of blood T cell repertoires in COVID-19. Libraries were prepared by immunoSEQ multiplex PCR; TCRdb keeps only in-frame clonotypes and omits some of them. In the table there are 400,000 or so clones, 88% of which are singletons. Specimen: PBMCs or T cells enriched from blood (not recorded which). These TCRs come from a woman aged 35 to 49 with acute COVID-19.

J is TRBJ1-5 and V is TRBV19, with unresolved D. This CDR3 is 15 amino acids long. With 3 bases removed from V and 1 base from J, the gap between germline ends came to 10 bases. Germline V CDR1 and CDR2: LNHDA, SQIVND (reference sequence). Here the CDR3 reads CASSMRRGSNQPQHF. CDR3 DNA sequence: TGTGCCAGTAGTATGAGGCGAGGGAGCAATCAGCCCCAGCATTTT.

The rearrangement links TRBV19 to TRBJ1-2, with 9 positions matching TRBD1. CDR1 and CDR2 (germline): LNHDA, SQIVND (reference sequence). CDR3 size: 15 residues. V lost 10 bases to trimming and J lost 5 bases; unmatched junction nucleotides: 14. The CDR3 here is CATGPGTGRNYGYTF. The DNA for the CDR3 is TGTGCCACCGGTCCCGGGACAGGGAGAAATTATGGCTACACCTTC.

The V gene is TRBV3-1 (or the pseudogene TRBV3-2), the J gene TRBJ1-4; the match to TRBD1 covers 8 bases. The trim removed 1 base at V and 12 bases at J, leaving 7 bases unmatched. CDR3 length: 14 amino acids. CDR1 is LGHDT and CDR2 is YNNKEL in the germline V gene (reference sequence). Written as DNA, the CDR3 is TGTGCCAGCAGCCAAGGGACAGGGTGGGTGCAACTGTTTTTT. Amino acid sequence: CASSQGTGWVQLFF.

This chain joins TRBV5-1 and TRBJ2-2; 12 nucleotides match TRBD2. Looked up from germline, CDR1 is SGHRS and CDR2 is YFSETQ. J gave up 5 bases and V 4 bases, and 6 bases lay outside the gene matches. This CDR3 is 16 amino acids long. CDR3 nucleotide sequence: TGCGCCAGCAGCAAAGGACTAGCGGGGCAAACCGGGGAGCTGTTTTTT. Translating gives CASSKGLAGQTGELFF.

The chain has TRBV10-1 and TRBJ1-1; D is possibly TRBD1 (6 bases). The V gene's germline CDR1 is WNHNN and CDR2 SYGVQD (reference sequence). V was clipped by 0 bases and J by 4 bases, with 12 bases between them. The CDR3 loop spans 15 amino acids. CDR3 nucleotides: TGCGCCAGCAGTGAGTCAAGAGGGGGGGGCACTGAAGCTTTCTTT. Translation gives CASSESRGGGTEAFF.

This chain uses TRBV9 with TRBJ2-1; TRBD2 aligns across 9 bases. Germline-derived CDR1 and CDR2 are SGDLS and YYNGEE. Trimming removed 0 bases from V and 7 bases from J; junction bases left unmatched: 5. This CDR3 is built from 15 residues. This CDR3 reads CASSVGGGASNEQFF. As DNA, the CDR3 is TGTGCCAGCAGCGTAGGCGGGGGGGCGTCTAATGAGCAGTTCTTC.

This rearrangement joins TRBV11-2 to TRBJ2-1, with a possible D match to TRBD2 (5 bases). The V gene's germline CDR1 is SGHAT and CDR2 FQNNGV. The ends were cut back, 3 bases at V and 9 bases at J, with 15 bases in the middle. CDR3 size: 14 residues. CDR3 sequence (DNA): TGTGCCAGCAGCTTGAGCCTAGCATCCGGTGAGCAGTTCTTC. Translation: CASSLSLASGEQFF.

This chain uses TRBV20-1 with TRBJ2-7; no firm D call. V shed 3 bases and J shed 0 bases, with 6 bases lying between them. Germline V gene lookup returns CDR1 DFQATT and CDR2 SNEGSKA (reference sequence). The CDR3 contains 12 residues. The CDR3 bases are TGCAGTGCTAGTTGGCCCTCCTACGAGCAGTACTTC. Protein product: CSASWPSYEQYF.

The rearrangement joins TRBV7-9 to TRBJ1-1; tentatively, D is TRBD1 (6 bases). Germline V gives CDR1 SEHNR, CDR2 FQNEAQ (reference sequence). Trimming left V 5 bases short and J 11 bases short, with 9 bases between. This CDR3 has 10 amino acids. The DNA of the CDR3 is TGTGCCAGCAGCCCAGGGGAGGCTTTCTTT. This gives the protein CASSPGEAFF.

J is TRBJ1-2 and V is TRBV2; D is possibly TRBD1 (5 bases). V lost 10 bases, J lost 4 bases, and 16 bases lay in between. CDR3 length: 13 amino acids. Per germline, CDR1 SNHLY and CDR2 FYNNEI. CDR3 loop: CATRGGGIYGYTF. The CDR3 DNA reads TGTGCCACCCGGGGGGGAGGAATCTATGGCTACACCTTC.

The gene calls are TRBV4-1 and TRBJ2-7, with 11 nucleotides matching TRBD1. The V gene end was trimmed by 2 bases and the J gene end by 5 bases; junction bases not matched to a gene: 8. Germline V gene data show CDR1 as MGHRA and CDR2 as YSYEKL. The CDR3 extends over 16 amino acids. The CDR3 DNA follows: TGCGCCAGCAGCCAACCCCGGGACAGGGGGGAAAACGAGCAGTACTTC. It is translated as CASSQPRDRGENEQYF.

The chain has TRBV19 and TRBJ1-2, with D hard to call. Germline CDR1 LNHDA, CDR2 SQIVND (reference sequence). The CDR3 covers 12 residues. The V end lost 4 bases, the J end lost 2 bases, and 5 bases lay between the germline ends. This CDR3 reads CASSNQNYGYTF. In nucleotides, the CDR3 is TGTGCCAGTAGTAATCAGAACTATGGCTACACCTTC.

The chain combines TRBV12-5 with TRBJ2-3; D might be TRBD1 (5 bases). Trimming removed 3 bases from V and 4 bases from J, with 11 bases in between. Germline lookup yields CDR1 LGHNT and CDR2 FRNRAP. The CDR3 has 14 amino acids. The CDR3 here is CASGLGVAADTQYF. For the CDR3, the DNA is TGTGCTAGTGGTTTAGGGGTTGCTGCAGATACGCAGTATTTT.

The chain joins TRBV7-8 to TRBJ2-5; 12 nucleotides match TRBD1. The junction had 5 bases not matched to a gene; V was cut back by 0 bases and J by 6 bases. This CDR3 has 16 residues. Germline V gives CDR1 SGHVS, CDR2 FQNEAQ. The CDR3 DNA reads TGTGCCAGCAGCTTAGCCGGGACAGGGGGCTTGAAGACCCAGTACTTC. Translation gives CASSLAGTGGLKTQYF. Full variable domain (rest looked up from reference TRBV7-8 and TRBJ2-5): GAGVSQSPRYKVAKRGQDVALRCDPISGHVSLFWYQQALGQGPEFLTYFQNEAQLDKSGLPSDRFFAERPEGSVSTLKIQRTQQEDSAVYLCASSLAGTGGLKTQYFGPGTRLLVL.